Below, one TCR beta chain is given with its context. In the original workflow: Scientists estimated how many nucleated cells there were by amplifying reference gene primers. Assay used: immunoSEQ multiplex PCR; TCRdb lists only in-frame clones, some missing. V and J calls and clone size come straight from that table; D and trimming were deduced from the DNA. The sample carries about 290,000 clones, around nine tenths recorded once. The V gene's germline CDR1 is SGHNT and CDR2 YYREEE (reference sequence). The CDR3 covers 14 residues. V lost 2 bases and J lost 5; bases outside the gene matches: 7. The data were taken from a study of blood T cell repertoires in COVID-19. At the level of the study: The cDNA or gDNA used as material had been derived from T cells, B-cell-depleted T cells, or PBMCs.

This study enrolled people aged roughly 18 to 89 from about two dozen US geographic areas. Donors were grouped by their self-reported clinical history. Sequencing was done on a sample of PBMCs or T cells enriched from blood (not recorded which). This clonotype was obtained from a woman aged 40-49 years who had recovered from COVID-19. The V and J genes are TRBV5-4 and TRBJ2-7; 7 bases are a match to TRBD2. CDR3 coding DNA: TGTGCCAGCAGCTTTGGCGGGAGAGTGGACGAGCAGTACTTC. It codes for CASSFGGRVDEQYF.